This is a list of T cell receptor beta chains from one sample in a study of radiation and T cells in renal cell carcinoma. Assay used: immunoSEQ multiplex PCR; TCRdb lists only in-frame clones, some missing. The repertoire holds approximately 61,000 clones, with around 76% as singletons. Sequenced here: blood, sampled from a patient whose treatment included radiotherapy and nephrectomy. These receptors were obtained from a man aged 55 to 70 with renal cell carcinoma. CDR3s include the opening cysteine and the closing phenylalanine or tryptophan. D genes are given only for firm matches. A row's size may be missing; if present it is once, few, many or a size class.

clone_size	j_call	v_call	d_call	cdr3_nt	cdr3_aa
few	TRBJ1-1	TRBV5-4	.	TGTGCCAGCAGCCTCCCAACAGATATGAACACTGAAGCTTTCTTT	CASSLPTDMNTEAFF
.	TRBJ2-3	TRBV6-5	TRBD2	TGTGCCAGCAGGGAATCCGGGACTAGCGGAGATACGCAGTATTTT	CASRESGTSGDTQYF
.	TRBJ2-5	TRBV15	.	TGTGCCACCAGCAGGGCCTCTAGCGTGCAAGAGACCCAGTACTTC	CATSRASSVQETQYF
.	TRBJ2-2	TRBV30	TRBD1	TGTGCCTGGAGTGGGGGGACAGGGAGGAATACCGGGGAGCTGTTTTTT	CAWSGGTGRNTGELFF
.	TRBJ2-3	TRBV27	.	TGTGCCAGCAGTTTATCGATTTCCGATACGCAGTATTTT	CASSLSISDTQYF
.	TRBJ2-1	TRBV7-9	.	TGTGCCAGCAGCTTAGAGGAGGCCTTGCCTGAGCAGTTCTTC	CASSLEEALPEQFF
.	TRBJ2-1	TRBV7-9	.	TGTGCCAGCAGCTTAGACGGCCCCCGGGACAATGAGCAGTTCTTC	CASSLDGPRDNEQFF
.	TRBJ1-3	TRBV5-1	.	TGCGCCAGCACCCCAGGGTCAGGAAACACCATATATTTT	CASTPGSGNTIYF
.	TRBJ2-3	TRBV6-5	.	TGTGCCAGCAGTTACTTTCAGGGGAATACGCAGTATTTT	CASSYFQGNTQYF
.	TRBJ1-1	TRBV9	.	TGTGCCAGCAGCGGGTCAGCGAACACTGAAGCTTTCTTT	CASSGSANTEAFF
.	TRBJ2-1	TRBV18	TRBD2	TGTGCCAGCTCACCAAGGACTAGCGGGGGGATGAGCCATGAGCAGTTCTTC	CASSPRTSGGMSHEQFF
.	TRBJ2-3	TRBV5-1	TRBD2	TGCGCCAGCAGCTTGAGCGGGGTTAGCACAGATACGCAGTATTTT	CASSLSGVSTDTQYF
.	TRBJ2-1	TRBV6-5	TRBD2	TGTGCCAGCAGTTACTCAGTGCGGGAGGGGCAGTTCTTC	CASSYSVREGQFF
.	TRBJ1-5	TRBV2	TRBD1	TGTGCCAGCAGCGGAGGGACAGGGAAGAATCAGCCCCAGCATTTT	CASSGGTGKNQPQHF
once	TRBJ2-1	TRBV5-1	TRBD2	TGCGCCAGCAGCTTGGCCAAGGGGCTGGCGGCGGGAGGGAGTAATGAGCAGTTCTTC	CASSLAKGLAAGGSNEQFF
.	TRBJ1-1	TRBV6-1	.	TGTGCCAGCAGTATGGAGATGAACACTGAAGCTTTCTTT	CASSMEMNTEAFF
.	TRBJ1-3	TRBV5-6	.	TGTGCCAGCAGCGAACCAGGGACTGGAAACACCATATATTTT	CASSEPGTGNTIYF
.	TRBJ2-5	TRBV27	TRBD1	TGTGCCAGCAGTTTATGGGACAGACAAGAGACCCAGTACTTC	CASSLWDRQETQYF
.	TRBJ1-5	TRBV10-3	.	TGTGCCATCAGTGAAAATAATCAGCCCCAGCATTTT	CAISENNQPQHF
medium-sized	TRBJ2-3	TRBV9	.	TGTGCCAGCAGCCCGGTGGCGGAAACGCAGTATTTT	CASSPVAETQYF
few	TRBJ1-6	TRBV7-2	.	TGTGCCAGCAGCATCCGGGACCTTACTAGCTCCTATAATTCACCCCTCCACTTT	CASSIRDLTSSYNSPLHF
.	TRBJ1-1	TRBV11-2	.	TGTGCCAGCAGCGCCGACCGGGACACAGCTGAAGCTTTCTTT	CASSADRDTAEAFF
.	TRBJ2-1	TRBV28	.	TGTGCCAGCAGGACGTTTCGCCACTCCTACAATGAGCAGTTCTTC	CASRTFRHSYNEQFF
.	TRBJ2-1	TRBV7-2	.	TGTGCCAGCAGCTTAGTCTTGGGGGCAGACAATGAGCAGTTCTTC	CASSLVLGADNEQFF
.	TRBJ2-6	TRBV11-1	.	TGTGCCAGCAGCTCTGACTCGTCTGGGGCCAACGTCCTGACTTTC	CASSSDSSGANVLTF
.	TRBJ2-7	TRBV4-3	TRBD1	TGCGCCAGCAGCCCCCAGGTCGGGACAGGGGACTACGAGCAGTACTTC	CASSPQVGTGDYEQYF
.	TRBJ2-7	TRBV6-6	.	TGTGCCGTCCGACCAGGGGGGGGAGGCGAGCAGTACTTC	CAVRPGGGGEQYF
few	TRBJ2-1	TRBV5-1	TRBD2	TGCGCCAGCAGCTTGGCTACTAGCGGGAGGGGGAATGAGCAGTTCTTC	CASSLATSGRGNEQFF
.	TRBJ2-1	TRBV29-1	.	TGCAGCGTTTATGGACCGCAGAATGAGCAGTTCTTC	CSVYGPQNEQFF
.	TRBJ1-2	TRBV5-1	.	TGCGCCAGCAGCCTGGACCCAGACCCCAGTGGCTACACCTTC	CASSLDPDPSGYTF
once	TRBJ2-2	TRBV7-3	.	TGTGCCAGCAGAGGCACAGGTAGCGGGGAGCTGTTTTTT	CASRGTGSGELFF
few	TRBJ2-1	TRBV6-5	TRBD1	TGTGCCAGCAGTTACGTTACAGGGGGCGGTGAGCAGTTCTTC	CASSYVTGGGEQFF
.	TRBJ2-5	TRBV19	TRBD2	TGTGCCAGTAGTATCGGGGGGGAGACCCAGTACTTC	CASSIGGETQYF
once	TRBJ2-2	TRBV19	.	TGTGCCAGCCAAGGAGGGGCGAACACCGGGGAGCTGTTTTTT	CASQGGANTGELFF
once	TRBJ1-2	TRBV19	.	TGTGCCAGTAGTCAAATTGGACTGGGGGTGAGATGGGGCTACACCTTC	CASSQIGLGVRWGYTF
.	TRBJ2-1	TRBV7-8	.	TGTGCCAGCCAACCGGGTAGGAGCTCCTACAATGAGCAGTTCTTC	CASQPGRSSYNEQFF
.	TRBJ2-3	TRBV30	.	TGTGCCTGGAGCGGGGATGTTACGCAGTATTTT	CAWSGDVTQYF
.	TRBJ2-7	TRBV5-1	TRBD2	TGCGCCAGCAGCCCGCGGGGGGGGGCCACCTACGAGCAGTACTTC	CASSPRGGATYEQYF
few	TRBJ1-1	TRBV7-6	.	TGTGCCAGCAGTTCAGGGTCGGGTGGCACTGAAGCTTTCTTT	CASSSGSGGTEAFF
.	TRBJ1-5	TRBV4-1	.	TGCGCCAGCAGCCAAGATCTGAGGGGCCGGGGCAATCAGCCCCAGCATTTT	CASSQDLRGRGNQPQHF
.	TRBJ2-1	TRBV7-8	.	TGTGCCGGAGGAGGGGACAGCCCTTACAATGAGCAGTTCTTC	CAGGGDSPYNEQFF
.	TRBJ2-1	TRBV10-3	TRBD2	TGTGCCATCAGTGAACCCGGGACTAGCGTATACAATGAGCAGTTCTTC	CAISEPGTSVYNEQFF
.	TRBJ2-7	TRBV4-3	TRBD2	TGCGCCAGCAGCCAAGATTCTAGCGGCTACGAGCAGTACTTC	CASSQDSSGYEQYF
.	TRBJ2-6	TRBV25-1	.	TGTGCCAGCAGTGACCCATTAGGGTGGAGCTCTGGGGCCAACGTCCTGACTTTC	CASSDPLGWSSGANVLTF
.	TRBJ2-3	TRBV27	.	TGTGCCAGCAGTTCTCCCGGCCGGGCAGATACGCAGTATTTT	CASSSPGRADTQYF
.	TRBJ2-3	TRBV7-9	.	TGTGCCAGCAGCCCGGACTCGGTTAGCACAGATACGCAGTATTTT	CASSPDSVSTDTQYF
.	TRBJ2-5	TRBV5-1	TRBD2	TGCGCCAGCAGCTTGGACGGGACTAGTATTGAGACCCAGTACTTC	CASSLDGTSIETQYF
.	TRBJ2-2	TRBV5-1	TRBD2	TGCGCCAGCAGCCTAGCGGGGCGCGCGAACACCGGGGAGCTGTTTTTT	CASSLAGRANTGELFF
.	TRBJ1-3	TRBV7-7	.	TGTGCCAGCAGCTTAACATGGCCGCCGGGAAACACCATATATTTT	CASSLTWPPGNTIYF
.	TRBJ1-4	TRBV6-1	.	TGTGCCAGCAGTGGGCGGGGTACTTCTGAAAAACTGTTTTTT	CASSGRGTSEKLFF
.	TRBJ2-3	TRBV11-2	TRBD1	TGTGCCAGCAGCTTAGGAGGACAGGGGTCCACAGATACGCAGTATTTT	CASSLGGQGSTDTQYF
.	TRBJ1-2	TRBV7-8	TRBD1	TGTGCCAGCAGCTTGACAGGGGACCGAAGTTATGGCTACACCTTC	CASSLTGDRSYGYTF
.	TRBJ1-5	TRBV6-6	.	TGTGCCAGCAGTTACTCGGGGGAAGGCAATCAGCCCCAGCATTTT	CASSYSGEGNQPQHF